A single T cell receptor beta chain is shown here with its context. The clone's antigen remains unknown. Qualities for individual bases were not recorded, and no much larger clone is one base off. The data derive from a study of shared clonotypes between healthy human individuals (dated by TCRdb to the early 2020s). A note on the overall study: The cohort comprised a couple of women and a few men aged 18 to 49 years. Per donor, three plates each were used for CD4 naive and CD4 memory, two for CD8 naive, and one for CD8 memory. To estimate repertoire size and how much clonotype sharing occurs between individuals, the study deeply sequenced the blood TCR repertoires of several healthy adults. To increase sequencing depth and limit assay-specific biases, different laboratories used diverse techniques to prepare libraries and sequence TCR repertoires. Each donor's leukapheresis produced roughly between about 0.9 and 9.5 billion PBMCs. Overall results and qualifications from the work: The genetic and exposure-history diversity represented was limited by the small number of donors. Sharing across a handful of donors was observed for roughly 5.4% of naive CD4, less than 4% of naive CD8, about 2.5% of memory CD4, and over 0.3% of memory CD8 clonotypes. Estimated clonotype richness was generally larger for naive than for memory subsets. Higher generation probabilities were observed for clonotypes shared by all four sorted-subset donors than for non-shared clonotypes. Even with the large sequencing depth, rarefaction of the sorted-subset datasets indicated that sequencing was incomplete. Pairwise subsampling led to the expectation that sequencing depth would affect the degree of clonotype sharing among donors. Only blood was sampled, and tissue TCR repertoires likely differ from those in blood.

Using the deep immunoSEQ assay, TCR CDR3 regions were amplified from genomic DNA by multiplex PCR. Extracted genomic DNA from each cell subset was distributed evenly across all wells of several immunoSEQ 96-well plates, and each plate was treated as a replicate. Each replicate PCR for sorted subsets received 200 ng genomic DNA, equal to roughly 30,000 T cell genomes. Purified libraries were quantified with a Qubit 3.0 fluorometer, sized on a Bioanalyzer 2100, and re-quantified with the KAPA Library Quantification kit. Every immunoSEQ 96-well plate was sequenced on a separate single-read 150-cycle Illumina NextSeq 550 flow cell. The original pipeline was this. The immunoSEQ output contained only junctional sequences without quality scores, so filtering could not match that applied to full-length reads. To assign V/J genes and CDR3, sequences were annotated using PyIR, a Python wrapper for IgBLAST v1.9, with IMGT germline references. Reads were removed for weak V/J assignments (E-value above 1e-6), missing CDR3, stop codons, out-of-frame junctions, or ambiguous translated residues. V3J clonotypes were defined as sequences sharing the same inferred V gene, J gene, and CDR3 amino acid sequence. The percentage overlap between two repertoires was calculated by dividing the number of shared unique clonotypes by the size of the smaller repertoire. Repertoire richness was assessed with RTK rarefaction, the Chao1 estimator, and Recon v2.1 estimates of unobserved clonotypes. Generation probabilities for all TCRbeta clonotypes obtained by the gDNA method from a handful of donors were computed using OLGA. TCRdb provides this immuneACCESS table in a form limited to in-frame rearrangements. Some clones are lacking; in checked studies, under half of them reflect an unresolved V gene, and why the rest are absent is not known. That table furnishes V, J and clone size, whereas the DNA furnished D and trimming. This sample lists around 1.6 million clones; approximately 98% were detected once. The ten largest clones capture roughly 0.45% of the sample.

Healthy HIV-negative adults with no recently reported acute infections or vaccinations were included as donors. Every donor was a Caucasian adult residing in Nashville, Tennessee, USA. CD4+ T cells were enriched through magnetic negative selection, after which naive cells were positively selected on CD45RA and the remaining negative fraction served as the memory subset. After blood collection by leukapheresis, PBMCs were isolated using Ficoll-Histopaque density gradient centrifugation and then cryopreserved in the vapor phase of liquid nitrogen. Analytical flow cytometry was used to check the purity and quantity of each magnetically sorted T cell population. From each sorted fraction, genomic DNA was isolated and quantified by UV absorbance on a Nanodrop 2000c. The germline V gene encodes CDR1 MNHNS and CDR2 SASEGT. Trimming costs V 4 bases and J 1 base, and their ends lie 10 bases apart. There are 14 amino acids in the CDR3, from cysteine to phenylalanine inclusive. Only the CDR3 part of the read is kept: 42 bases, read in frame from the first base.

Material: naive CD4+ T cells sorted from blood. The cell subset or site tag for this specimen amounts to: CD45RA+ positively selected. In this chain, TRBV6-1 is recombined with TRBJ1-1; a tentative D match to TRBD1 spans 5 bases. This clonotype was obtained from a man aged 30 to 39 in good health. The bases read TGTGCCAGCAGTGTCTGGAGGGGGAACACTGAAGCTTTCTTT. Its protein is CASSVWRGNTEAFF.